A single sample is the source of the 27 T cell receptor beta chains below, sequenced in a study of a mutant IDH1 vaccine in newly diagnosed glioma listed by TCRdb under 2021. The time point label on this specimen signifies: week 5, during vaccination. A 20-mer mutant IDH1 peptide at 300 micrograms in Montanide made up each vaccine dose, which was injected subcutaneously together with topical imiquimod. Library creation used the immunoSEQ multiplex PCR assay. TCRdb limited this immuneACCESS table to in-frame rearrangements with V and J called. A share of clones is missing; checked studies link under half to unresolved V genes, and the rest is unexplained. Counted in this sample were about 54,000 clones; about 80% of them appeared once. The ten most abundant clones make up roughly 3.5% of the sample. Their recognized antigens are unknown. Sequencing was performed on PBMCs, taken from a glioma patient whose treatment included an IDH1 peptide vaccine. These receptors were collected from a man aged 30-40 years with glioma.

The chain couples TRBV6-6 to TRBJ1-1; D is uncertain. V lost 5 bases to trimming and J lost 0 bases, with 13 bases between them. Germline lookup yields CDR1 MNHNY and CDR2 SVGAGI (reference sequence). The CDR3 is 15 amino acids. The CDR3 reads CASSRDRVMNTEAFF. As DNA, the CDR3 is TGTGCCAGCAGTCGAGACCGGGTAATGAACACTGAAGCTTTCTTT.

CDR3 region: CASHSGDRSSYEQYF. CDR3 coding DNA: TGCGCCAGCCACAGCGGGGACCGCAGCTCCTACGAGCAGTACTTC. The chain has TRBV5-1 and TRBJ2-7; 7 bases are a match to TRBD2. CDR1 is SGHRS, CDR2 YFSETQ, per germline. The CDR3 consists of 15 residues. V lost 7 bases and J lost 0; bases outside the gene matches: 10.

The chain carries TRBV9 and TRBJ2-5; D is perhaps TRBD2 (5 bases). V shed 3 bases and J shed 4 bases, with 13 bases lying between them. Germline CDR1 reads SGDLS; CDR2 reads YYNGEE. CDR3 length: 14 amino acids. CDR3 loop: CASSASLARETQYF. DNA of the CDR3: TGTGCCAGCAGCGCGAGTCTAGCAAGAGAGACCCAGTACTTC.

This chain joins TRBV5-6 and TRBJ1-2; TRBD1 agrees at 8 bases. CDR3 length equals 15 residues. Germline-derived CDR1 and CDR2 are SGHDT and YYEEEE. V lost 0 bases to trimming and J lost 8 bases; unmatched junction nucleotides: 9. CDR3 in DNA: TGTGCCAGCAGCTTGGGATTGACAGGGGTGTACGGCTACACCTTC. This sequence encodes CASSLGLTGVYGYTF.

The J gene is TRBJ1-5, the V gene TRBV6-6, with TRBD1 identical over 7 bases. The CDR3 is made up of 16 amino acids. The germline gives CDR1 MNHNY, CDR2 SVGAGI (reference sequence). The junction had 8 bases not matched to a gene; V was cut back by 6 bases and J by 0 bases. CDR3: CASSPRGGNSNQPQHF. CDR3 nucleotide sequence: TGTGCCAGCAGCCCTAGAGGGGGCAATAGCAATCAGCCCCAGCATTTT.

V is TRBV7-2 and J is TRBJ1-3; D is possibly TRBD1 (6 bases). The V gene's germline CDR1 is SGHTA and CDR2 FQGNSA. The ends were cut back, 5 bases at V and 0 bases at J, with 20 bases in the middle. This CDR3 region has 18 residues. The chain's CDR3 is CASSKITGIVSSGNTIYF. CDR3 nucleotides: TGTGCCAGCAGCAAGATTACAGGGATAGTATCCTCTGGAAACACCATATATTTT.

The chain carries TRBV7-9 and TRBJ2-1, with D unclear. V lost 4 bases to trimming and J lost 0 bases, with 10 bases between them. Germline CDR1 reads SEHNR; CDR2 reads FQNEAQ (reference sequence). The CDR3 totals 15 residues. The CDR3 loop is CASSSAESSYNEQFF. As DNA, the CDR3 is TGTGCCAGCAGCTCTGCTGAGAGCTCCTACAATGAGCAGTTCTTC. The entire variable domain, with the rest obtained from reference TRBV7-9 and TRBJ2-1, is as follows: DTGVSQNPRHKITKRGQNVTFRCDPISEHNRLYWYRQTLGQGPEFLTYFQNEAQLEKSRLLSDRFSAERPKGSFSTLEIQRTEQGDSAMYLCASSSAESSYNEQFFGPGTRLTVL.

This chain uses TRBV2 with TRBJ1-1; the D gene is possibly TRBD1 (6 bases). In germline, CDR1 is SNHLY, CDR2 FYNNEI. CDR3 length: 15 amino acids. The ends were cut back, 6 bases at V and 3 bases at J, with 17 bases in the middle. The CDR3 nucleotides are TGTGCCAGCAGGGGTGAGGGGGGACGGGACACTGAAGCTTTCTTT. This encodes CASRGEGGRDTEAFF.

This clone came up once. The chain employs TRBV6-5 and TRBJ1-4; no definite D call. The germline CDR1 and CDR2 sequences are MNHEY and SVGAGI. V lost 7 bases, J lost 6 bases, and 18 bases lay in between. CDR3 length: 15 residues. CDR3 in DNA: TGTGCCAGCAAGGTGGAAGCGCCGGGTTATGAAAAACTGTTTTTT. Protein: CASKVEAPGYEKLFF.

The chain joins TRBV28 to TRBJ2-7, with D perhaps TRBD1 or TRBD2 (6 bases each). Looked up from germline, CDR1 is MDHEN and CDR2 is SYDVKM. Trimming stripped 2 bases from V and 2 bases from J, with 10 bases between. The length of the CDR3 is 14 residues. CDR3 DNA sequence: TGTGCCAGCAGTTTACTGGGGGGCGCCTACGAGCAGTACTTC. Translated, it gives CASSLLGGAYEQYF.

This rearrangement joins TRBV2 to TRBJ2-4, with 7 bases matching TRBD1. CDR3 size: 16 residues. Looked up from germline, CDR1 is SNHLY and CDR2 is FYNNEI. After removal of 7 bases from V and 1 base from J, the junction contained 10 bases not matched to a gene. The chain's CDR3 is CASNRLDRAAKNIQYF. The CDR3 DNA follows: TGTGCCAGCAATCGCCTCGACAGGGCCGCCAAAAACATTCAGTACTTC.

The V call is TRBV7-8, the J call TRBJ2-2; D may be TRBD1 (5 bases). The germline V gene encodes CDR1 SGHVS and CDR2 FQNEAQ. CDR3 length: 16 amino acids. The germline V and J ends were trimmed by 1 base and 2 bases, with 11 bases remaining between them. The CDR3 coding sequence is TGTGCCAGCAGCTTAGGGGGCAGACTCAACACCGGGGAGCTGTTTTTT. Its protein is CASSLGGRLNTGELFF. The variable domain in full, completed from reference TRBV7-8 and TRBJ2-2, reads GAGVSQSPRYKVAKRGQDVALRCDPISGHVSLFWYQQALGQGPEFLTYFQNEAQLDKSGLPSDRFFAERPEGSVSTLKIQRTQQEDSAVYLCASSLGGRLNTGELFFGEGSRLTVL.

V gene TRBV11-2 combines with J gene TRBJ1-4, with 8 nucleotides matching TRBD1. With 3 bases clipped from V and 8 bases from J, the junction kept 8 bases outside the gene matches. The CDR3 length is 15 residues. Germline-derived CDR1 and CDR2 are SGHAT and FQNNGV. CDR3 DNA: TGTGCCAGCAGCTTTAAAGGACAGGGTGGCGAAAAACTGTTTTTT. Translated, it gives CASSFKGQGGEKLFF. The whole variable domain, remainder taken from reference TRBV11-2 and TRBJ1-4, is EAGVAQSPRYKIIEKRQSVAFWCNPISGHATLYWYQQILGQGPKLLIQFQNNGVVDDSQLPKDRFSAERLKGVDSTLKIQPAKLEDSAVYLCASSFKGQGGEKLFFGSGTQLSVL.

This chain joins TRBV6-4 and TRBJ1-1; D not resolved. The ends were cut back, 3 bases at V and 7 bases at J, with 12 bases in the middle. CDR3 length equals 13 residues. The V gene's germline CDR1 is MRHNA and CDR2 SNTAGT. As DNA, the CDR3 is TGTGCCAGCAGTGATGAATTTGGTCATGAAGCTTTCTTT. Its translation: CASSDEFGHEAFF.

V is TRBV5-4 and J is TRBJ2-1; D gene ambiguous. V lost 0 bases, J lost 0 bases, and 13 bases lay in between. CDR1 is SGHNT and CDR2 is YYREEE in the germline V gene (reference sequence). CDR3 length: 17 residues. CDR3 DNA: TGTGCCAGCAGCTTGGCCCGACTTGAGAGCTCCTACAATGAGCAGTTCTTC. It specifies CASSLARLESSYNEQFF.

This rearrangement joins TRBV28 to TRBJ2-5, with D perhaps matching TRBD2 (6 bases). The J call may be in error: the DNA end matches TRBJ2-7 better. The CDR3 consists of 16 residues. Germline CDR1 is MDHEN and CDR2 is SYDVKM. The CDR3 DNA reads as TGTGCCAGCAGTTCTCCGACAGCGGGCGAGACCTACGAGCAGTACTTC. Residues: CASSSPTAGETYEQYF.

This clone was counted only a few times. The rearrangement links TRBV4-1 to TRBJ1-5; TRBD1 matches at 7 bases. The junction had 10 bases not matched to a gene; V was cut back by 5 bases and J by 0 bases. The CDR3 totals 17 residues. Germline lookup yields CDR1 MGHRA and CDR2 YSYEKL. CDR3 sequence reads: CASSLTGKEDSNQPQHF. As DNA, the CDR3 is TGCGCCAGCAGCTTGACAGGGAAGGAGGATAGCAATCAGCCCCAGCATTTT.

The rearrangement uses TRBV6-1 and TRBJ2-1; possibly TRBD1 for D (5 bases). There are 14 residues in the CDR3. V dropped 7 bases and J dropped 4 bases, with 14 bases sitting between them. Germline V gives CDR1 MNHNS, CDR2 SASEGT. CDR3 sequence: CASTQGPPYNEQFF. CDR3 nucleotide sequence: TGTGCCAGCACCCAGGGCCCTCCTTACAATGAGCAGTTCTTC.

CDR3: CASTRRQIFNYGYTF. In DNA, the CDR3 is TGTGCCAGCACAAGGAGGCAGATATTTAACTATGGCTACACCTTC. This chain links TRBV2 with TRBJ1-2, with D hard to call. CDR1 and CDR2 (germline): SNHLY, FYNNEI. Trimming shortened V by 7 bases and J by 1 base, and 16 bases separated the two germline ends. The CDR3 has 15 amino acids.

V is TRBV19 and J is TRBJ1-5; a possible D gene is TRBD1 (5 bases). Germline lookup yields CDR1 LNHDA and CDR2 SQIVND (reference sequence). Trimming left V 1 base short and J 10 bases short, with 26 bases between. The CDR3 consists of 18 residues. The CDR3 sequence: CASSIVKGVKGNQRPQHF. CDR3 in DNA: TGTGCCAGTAGTATAGTTAAAGGGGTCAAGGGGAATCAACGTCCCCAGCATTTT.

This clone showed up just a few times. J is TRBJ1-5 and V is TRBV19, with TRBD1 as a possible D gene (6 bases). The CDR3 loop spans 15 amino acids. V was cut by 3 bases and J by 4 bases, with 13 bases left in between. Germline values: CDR1 LNHDA, CDR2 SQIVND (reference sequence). This CDR3 is CASSMVGAVNQPQHF. The CDR3 DNA sequence: TGTGCCAGTAGTATGGTGGGGGCTGTGAATCAGCCCCAGCATTTT.

The V call is TRBV25-1, the J call TRBJ2-7, with D perhaps given as TRBD1 or TRBD2 (6 bases each). The CDR3 extends over 17 amino acids. The V end was cut by 6 bases, the J end by 1 base, with 22 bases between. Germline loops: CDR1 MGHDK, CDR2 SYGVNS. CDR3 in amino acids: CASRAGHPQEGSYEQYF. CDR3 nucleotide sequence: TGTGCCAGCAGGGCGGGACATCCTCAAGAAGGGTCCTACGAGCAGTACTTC.

The gene calls are TRBV20-1 and TRBJ1-6, with D possibly being TRBD1 (5 bases). The germline V gene has CDR1 DFQATT and CDR2 SNEGSKA (reference sequence). This CDR3 contains 11 residues. The V end was cut by 3 bases, the J end by 10 bases, with 7 bases between. CDR3 DNA sequence: TGCAGTGCTAGGGGGCTCTCACCCCTCCACTTT. Protein product: CSARGLSPLHF.

The V gene is TRBV7-2, the J gene TRBJ1-2, with a weak D call TRBD1 (6 bases). The germline V gene encodes CDR1 SGHTA and CDR2 FQGNSA. The CDR3 totals 13 residues. Trimming cost V 1 base and J 6 bases, with 9 bases left between them. In nucleotides, the CDR3 is TGTGCCAGCAGCTTAGGGCCAGGGGATGGCTACACCTTC. Its protein product is CASSLGPGDGYTF. The full variable domain, completed using reference TRBV7-2 and TRBJ1-2, is GAGVSQSPSNKVTEKGKDVELRCDPISGHTALYWYRQSLGQGLEFLIYFQGNSAPDKSGLPSDRFSAERTGGSVSTLTIQRTQQEDSAVYLCASSLGPGDGYTFGSGTRLTVV.

The rearrangement links TRBV30 to TRBJ2-2, with 9 bases lining up with TRBD1. The CDR3 is 15 amino acids. Germline values: CDR1 GTSNPN, CDR2 SVGIG (reference sequence). V trimming: 4 bases; J trimming: 4 bases; junction bases outside the gene matches: 7. The CDR3: CAWNGGTGFTGELFF. CDR3 DNA: TGTGCCTGGAACGGGGGGACAGGGTTCACCGGGGAGCTGTTTTTT.

The chain uses TRBV19 and TRBJ2-7, with D perhaps TRBD1 (5 bases). Germline V lookup: CDR1 LNHDA, CDR2 SQIVND (reference sequence). V lost 5 bases to trimming and J lost 0 bases, with 14 bases between them. The CDR3 has 15 residues. The DNA for the CDR3 is TGTGCCAGTAGTCGAAGTGGGGCTTTCTCCTACGAGCAGTACTTC. Its translation is CASSRSGAFSYEQYF.

CDR3 sequence: CARSLDRTGVMNTEAFF. CDR3 sequence (DNA): TGTGCCAGAAGCTTGGATAGAACAGGTGTGATGAACACTGAAGCTTTCTTT. The rearrangement uses TRBV5-3 and TRBJ1-1, with D perhaps TRBD1 (5 bases). TRBV5-3 carries the ORF label, with uncertain function. This CDR3 is built from 17 residues. V lost 0 bases and J 0 bases, leaving 15 bases between the germline ends.